This T cell receptor beta chain was recovered during a study of blood T cells in healthy people across ages. The CDR3 has 12 residues. Germline loops: CDR1 SNHLY, CDR2 FYNNEI. Every participating donor contributed approximately 10 milliliters of peripheral blood through a draw. Of note for this clonotype: Its specificity is not known. An end of the junction does not agree with germline; a read error may underlie this.

The study's findings and limits: CMV infection status of these donors was not known. Unsorted PBMCs ruled out conclusive naive versus antigen-experienced comparison.

The use of a sample-barcoded 5' primer and a J-beta primer mix characterized a second PCR of 7 to 11 cycles. All cDNA molecules were each tagged by a template-switch adaptor with 12 random nucleotides. TCRdb used MiXCR to reprocess the 5' RACE reads, holding one entry per CDR3 protein. The data contain 1.5 million to 2 million distinct CDR3 sequences, 30% to 35% of them seen just once; the ten biggest clones take up roughly 10%. The sequenced sample was blood. J is TRBJ2-4 and V is TRBV2; D is uncertain. The J call is uncertain, as TRBJ2-7 better fits the DNA end. The sequence was obtained from a woman aged 25 to 39 in good health. CDR3 sequence (DNA): TGTGTCAGCAATGGGGATCCTTACGAGCAGTACTTC. Protein: CVSNGDPYEQYF.